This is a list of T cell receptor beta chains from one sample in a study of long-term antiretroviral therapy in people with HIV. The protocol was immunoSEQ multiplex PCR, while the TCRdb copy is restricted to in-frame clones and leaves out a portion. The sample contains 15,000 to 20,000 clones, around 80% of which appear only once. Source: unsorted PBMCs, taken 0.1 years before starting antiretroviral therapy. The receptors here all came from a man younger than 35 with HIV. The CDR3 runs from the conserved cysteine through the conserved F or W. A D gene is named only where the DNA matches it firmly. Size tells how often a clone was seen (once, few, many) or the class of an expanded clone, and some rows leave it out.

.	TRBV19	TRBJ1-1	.	CASSMERQISMNTEAFF	TGTGCCAGTAGTATGGAGAGACAGATTTCGATGAACACTGAAGCTTTCTTT
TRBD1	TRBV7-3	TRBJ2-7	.	CASSLTADRATYEQYF	TGTGCCAGCAGCTTAACAGCAGACAGGGCCACCTACGAGCAGTACTTC
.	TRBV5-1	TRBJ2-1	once	CASSHPDGASFYNEQFF	TGCGCCAGCAGCCATCCTGACGGGGCTAGCTTTTACAATGAGCAGTTCTTC
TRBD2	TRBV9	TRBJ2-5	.	CASSVTSGRETQYF	TGTGCCAGCAGCGTTACTAGCGGGAGGGAGACCCAGTACTTC
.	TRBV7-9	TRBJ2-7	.	CASSQMVGTEQYF	TGTGCCAGCAGCCAAATGGTGGGGACCGAGCAGTACTTC
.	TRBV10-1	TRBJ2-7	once	CATQGRRPGQYF	TGCGCCACGCAGGGGCGTCGCCCGGGGCAGTACTTC
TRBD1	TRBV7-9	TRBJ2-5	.	CASSFLDRDFQETQYF	TGTGCCAGCAGCTTTCTGGACAGGGACTTCCAAGAGACCCAGTACTTC
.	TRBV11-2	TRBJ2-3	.	CASSSLGDTLTDTQYF	TGTGCCAGCAGCTCCTTGGGGGACACGCTCACAGATACGCAGTATTTT
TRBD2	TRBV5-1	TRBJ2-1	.	CASSLEVLAGVEQFF	TGCGCCAGCAGCTTGGAGGTGTTAGCGGGAGTTGAGCAGTTCTTC
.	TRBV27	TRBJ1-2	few	CASSFRGTGHFLSHGYTF	TGTGCCAGCAGTTTTAGGGGGACGGGGCATTTCCTATCGCATGGCTACACCTTC
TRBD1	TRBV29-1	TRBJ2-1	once	CSVEGRGNNEQFF	TGCAGCGTTGAGGGCAGGGGGAACAATGAGCAGTTCTTC
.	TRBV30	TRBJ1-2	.	CAWSVAVDGYTF	TGTGCCTGGAGTGTGGCGGTCGATGGCTACACCTTC
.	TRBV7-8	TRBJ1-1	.	CASSKREGAAEAFF	TGTGCCAGCAGCAAACGCGAGGGAGCCGCTGAAGCTTTCTTT
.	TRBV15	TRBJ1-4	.	CATSRRLFARGGEKLFF	TGTGCCACCAGCAGACGACTTTTCGCGAGGGGCGGAGAAAAACTGTTTTTT
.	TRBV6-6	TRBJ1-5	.	CASDTGRAVSNQPQHF	TGTGCCAGCGACACAGGGAGGGCGGTTAGCAATCAGCCCCAGCATTTT
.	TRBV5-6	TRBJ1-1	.	CASSVTTGPEAFF	TGTGCCAGCAGCGTAACCACAGGGCCCGAAGCTTTCTTT
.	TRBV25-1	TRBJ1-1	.	CASSESGAGNTEAFF	TGTGCCAGCAGTGAATCGGGCGCGGGGAACACTGAAGCTTTCTTT
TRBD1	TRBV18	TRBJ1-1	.	CASSPQGATNTEAFF	TGTGCCAGCTCACCCCAGGGGGCAACGAACACTGAAGCTTTCTTT
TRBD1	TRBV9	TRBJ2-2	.	CASSPRRDREAGELFF	TGTGCCAGCAGCCCCCGCCGGGACAGGGAAGCCGGGGAGCTGTTTTTT
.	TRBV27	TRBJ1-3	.	CASSLTGGWTGNTIYF	TGTGCCAGCAGTTTAACAGGAGGGTGGACTGGAAACACCATATATTTT
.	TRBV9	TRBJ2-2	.	CASSVVGSGSNTGELFF	TGTGCCAGCAGCGTAGTGGGTAGCGGTTCGAACACCGGGGAGCTGTTTTTT
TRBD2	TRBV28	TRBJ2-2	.	CASSFVGGRGENTGELFF	TGTGCCAGCAGTTTCGTGGGCGGGAGGGGCGAGAACACCGGGGAGCTGTTTTTT
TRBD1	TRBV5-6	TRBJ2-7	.	CASSGTGTFYEQYF	TGTGCCAGCAGCGGGACAGGAACTTTCTACGAGCAGTACTTC
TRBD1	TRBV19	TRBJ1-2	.	CASGLRDRGLLNYGYTF	TGTGCCAGTGGCCTAAGGGACAGGGGCTTGTTGAACTATGGCTACACCTTC
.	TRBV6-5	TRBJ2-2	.	CASSYRGENTGELFF	TGTGCCAGCAGTTACAGGGGGGAAAACACCGGGGAGCTGTTTTTT
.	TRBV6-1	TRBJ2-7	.	CASSERSYEQYF	TGTGCCAGCAGTGAACGGTCCTACGAGCAGTACTTC
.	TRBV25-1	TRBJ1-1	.	CASIQVSEAFF	TGTGCCAGCATTCAGGTGTCTGAAGCTTTCTTT
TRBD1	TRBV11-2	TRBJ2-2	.	CASFPGAGTGVTGELFF	TGTGCCAGTTTCCCAGGGGCAGGGACAGGGGTCACCGGGGAGCTGTTTTTT
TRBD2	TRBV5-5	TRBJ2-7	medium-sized	CASSGLLAASSYEQYF	TGTGCCAGCTCGGGGTTACTAGCGGCGAGCTCCTACGAGCAGTACTTC
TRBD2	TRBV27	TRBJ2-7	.	CASSSRTSGITYEQYF	TGTGCCAGCAGTTCCCGGACTAGCGGGATAACCTACGAGCAGTACTTC
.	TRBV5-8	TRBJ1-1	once	CASNRDTFAPDTVMNTEAFF	TGTGCCAGCAACCGGGACACCTTCGCCCCAGACACCGTAATGAACACTGAAGCTTTCTTT
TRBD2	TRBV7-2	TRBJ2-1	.	CASSASGSSYNEQFF	TGTGCCAGCAGCGCTAGCGGGAGCTCCTACAATGAGCAGTTCTTC
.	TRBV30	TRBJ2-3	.	CAGGYNTDTQYF	TGTGCCGGAGGGTATAACACAGATACGCAGTATTTT
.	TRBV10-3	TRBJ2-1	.	CAIGTDGSGQFF	TGTGCCATCGGAACCGACGGGTCGGGGCAGTTCTTC
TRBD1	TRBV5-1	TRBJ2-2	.	CASSPGQSIGGELFF	TGCGCCAGCAGCCCGGGACAGTCAATCGGCGGGGAGCTGTTTTTT
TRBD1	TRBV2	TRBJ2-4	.	CASSATGDLAKNIQYF	TGTGCCAGCAGTGCAACAGGGGATTTAGCCAAAAACATTCAGTACTTC
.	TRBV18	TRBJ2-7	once	CASSPSGTGTEQYF	TGTGCCAGCTCACCGTCCGGGACGGGGACCGAGCAGTACTTC